Detailed here is one T cell receptor beta chain. Its target is unknown. The PCR contained 60 Vbeta and 13 Jbeta primers. Clones were read by immunoSEQ multiplex PCR, and TCRdb kept only the in-frame ones, dropping some. The sample has roughly 120,000 clones, approximately 80% seen once; the top ten hold 4.9%. This sample was included in a study of cytomegalovirus exposure and HLA in healthy donors. Study observations and caveats: In a later analysis, CMV-associated beta chains were mostly HLA-associated, it appeared. Later, an analysis showed that TCR beta chains associated with HLA were more clonally expanded than others that were equally common. Across all donors, roughly uniform sequencing depth was an assumption of the presence/absence analyses. Among the CMV-associated chains, a few were confirmed in vitro as specific for CMV antigens.

With 3 bases clipped from V and 8 bases from J, the junction kept 5 bases outside the gene matches. The length of the CDR3 is 14 residues. Germline CDR1 KGHSH, CDR2 LQKENI. This clonotype originated in a man aged 50 to 60 in good health and CMV-seropositive. The rearrangement uses TRBV18 and TRBJ1-4; TRBD1 agrees at 8 bases. Material for sequencing was PBMCs. CDR3 in amino acids: CASSPTTGVEKLFF. CDR3 DNA: TGTGCCAGCTCACCGACGACAGGGGTCGAAAAACTGTTTTTT.